The 21 T cell receptor beta chains reported below all come from one sample, sequenced in a study of T cells after posttransplantation cyclophosphamide listed by TCRdb under 2016. Library generation was performed with the immunoSEQ multiplex PCR assay. What TCRdb holds here is the immuneACCESS table cut down to in-frame rearrangements. Part of the clones is not present; checked against another copy, under half of the missing clones reflect an unresolved V gene, and the others are unexplained. This sample holds 40,000 to 55,000 clones in total, without any singletons. Jointly, the top ten make up roughly 2% of the sample. Input material: PBMCs. Every receptor here comes from a man aged 40-55 years in good health, CMV-negative, and a related stem cell transplant donor.

This clone was seen repeatedly, ten times or more. The chain couples TRBV19 to TRBJ2-7; 12 bases are a match to TRBD2. Germline CDR1 LNHDA, CDR2 SQIVND (reference sequence). V shed 5 bases and J 6 bases; nucleotides not matched to a gene: 14. This CDR3 contains 17 residues. CDR3 sequence (DNA): TGTGCCAGTAGTGTCGCTAGCGGGAGGGCCCATATGGGCGAGCAGTACTTC. Its translation: CASSVASGRAHMGEQYF.

The table lists this clone with many counts. The chain links TRBV5-1 to TRBJ1-1; TRBD1 aligns across 12 bases. The V gene end was trimmed by 6 bases and the J gene end by 8 bases; junction bases not matched to a gene: 8. CDR3 length: 14 amino acids. CDR1 is SGHRS, CDR2 YFSETQ, per germline. The CDR3 DNA follows: TGCGCCAGCAACCCCGGGACAGGGGGCGCAGAAGCTTTCTTT. Encoded protein: CASNPGTGGAEAFF.

This clone has ten or more counts. The gene calls are TRBV2 and TRBJ1-1; D is unresolved. V gave up 5 bases and J gave up 7 bases, with 11 bases separating them. This CDR3 is 12 amino acids long. In germline, CDR1 is SNHLY, CDR2 FYNNEI. The CDR3 loop is CASSSDGGEAFF. CDR3 DNA: TGTGCCAGCAGTTCTGACGGCGGTGAAGCTTTCTTT.

This clone was seen ten or more times. The V and J genes are TRBV7-6 and TRBJ2-5; D call uncertain. The V end was cut by 1 base, the J end by 10 bases, with 13 bases between. The CDR3 length is 13 residues. The germline gives CDR1 SGHVS, CDR2 FNYEAQ. CDR3 sequence: CASSLESSADQYF. CDR3 in DNA: TGTGCCAGCAGCTTAGAGTCCAGTGCGGACCAGTACTTC.

This clone was picked up many times. DNA of the CDR3: TGTGCCAGCAGCTGGAAGACAGGACCTCCCTACGAGCAGTACTTC. Protein: CASSWKTGPPYEQYF. The V gene is TRBV27, the J gene TRBJ2-7, with a weak D call TRBD1 (6 bases). This CDR3 has 15 residues. Per the germline V gene, CDR1 is MNHEY and CDR2 is SMNVEV (reference sequence). Trimming shortened V by 6 bases and J by 2 bases, and 17 bases separated the two germline ends.

This clone occurred many times. The gene calls are TRBV7-2 and TRBJ2-3; 15 bases map to TRBD2. The junction had 3 bases not matched to a gene; V was cut back by 2 bases and J by 3 bases. Looked up from germline, CDR1 is SGHTA and CDR2 is FQGNSA. The CDR3 runs 17 residues. CDR3 DNA: TGTGCCAGCAGCTTAAGTGGGACTAGCGGGAGGACAGATACGCAGTATTTT. Translating it yields CASSLSGTSGRTDTQYF.

Ten or more counts support this clone. This chain joins TRBV28 and TRBJ2-7, with 10 positions matching TRBD2. With 6 bases clipped from V and 2 bases from J, the junction kept 4 bases outside the gene matches. Germline assignment: CDR1 MDHEN and CDR2 SYDVKM. The CDR3 spans 14 residues. CDR3 sequence: CASRLAGGAYEQYF. CDR3 nucleotide sequence: TGTGCCAGCAGGTTAGCGGGAGGAGCCTACGAGCAGTACTTC.

The table lists this clone with many counts. V is TRBV7-9 and J is TRBJ2-2; 10 nucleotides agree with TRBD1. The length of the CDR3 is 16 residues. The ends lost 4 bases at V and 5 bases at J; junction bases unmatched: 7. Germline loops: CDR1 SEHNR, CDR2 FQNEAQ (reference sequence). The CDR3 loop reads CASSSLTGGMTGELFF. The DNA for the CDR3 is TGTGCCAGCAGCTCATTGACAGGGGGCATGACCGGGGAGCTGTTTTTT.

This clone showed up many times. This rearrangement joins TRBV19 to TRBJ2-3; perhaps TRBD1 as D (6 bases). Trimming took 8 bases from V and 4 from J, leaving 16 bases between them. The CDR3 sequence is 14 residues long. CDR1 and CDR2 (germline): LNHDA, SQIVND (reference sequence). CDR3 nucleotides: TGTGCCAGTCGATGGGGGCAGGACGCAGATACGCAGTATTTT. It specifies CASRWGQDADTQYF.

This clone was seen ten or more times. The V call is TRBV29-1, the J call TRBJ2-7; 9 bases are a match to TRBD2. The CDR3 runs 13 residues. Germline V gene data show CDR1 as SQVTM and CDR2 as ANQGSEA. V dropped 5 bases and J dropped 2; count of bases not matched to a gene: 4. The CDR3: CSVWLAGPYEQYF. For the CDR3, the DNA is TGCAGCGTTTGGCTAGCGGGGCCCTACGAGCAGTACTTC.

There are many counts of this clone. The chain links TRBV19 to TRBJ2-1; TRBD2 matches 9 bases. In germline, CDR1 is LNHDA, CDR2 SQIVND (reference sequence). V lost 3 bases and J lost 8; bases outside the gene matches: 11. The CDR3 spans 16 residues. This chain's CDR3 is CASSIGGLALPDEQFF. The DNA for the CDR3 is TGTGCCAGTAGTATTGGGGGACTAGCTTTACCTGATGAGCAGTTCTTC.

This clone was observed many times. This rearrangement joins TRBV7-2 to TRBJ1-1; weak D call: TRBD1 (6 bases). With 4 bases removed from V and 9 bases from J, the gap between germline ends came to 18 bases. Germline values: CDR1 SGHTA, CDR2 FQGNSA. CDR3 size: 14 residues. CDR3 residues: CASSWGTFQRQAFF. The CDR3 DNA is TGTGCCAGCAGCTGGGGGACATTCCAAAGACAAGCTTTCTTT.

This clone occurred many times. The V call is TRBV29-1, the J call TRBJ1-1, with a tentative D call TRBD1 (5 bases). The ends were cut back, 4 bases at V and 0 bases at J, with 9 bases in the middle. This CDR3 comprises 13 residues. CDR1 is SQVTM, CDR2 ANQGSEA, per germline. The CDR3 protein is CSVAQGMNTEAFF. The CDR3, as DNA: TGCAGCGTTGCTCAGGGAATGAACACTGAAGCTTTCTTT.

This clone was seen ten or more times. The chain uses TRBV7-9 and TRBJ2-1; 7 bases match TRBD2. The CDR3 runs to 16 residues. Germline V gene sequence: CDR1 SEHNR, CDR2 FQNEAQ (reference sequence). With V trimmed by 1 base and J by 2 bases, 5 bases remained unmatched. Here the CDR3 reads CASSLGGGLAYNEQFF. As DNA, the CDR3 is TGTGCCAGCAGCTTAGGGGGGGGATTGGCCTACAATGAGCAGTTCTTC.

The sample holds many counts of this clone. Within the sample, other DNA sequences also encode this same CDR3. The chain employs TRBV11-2 and TRBJ1-3, with D perhaps TRBD1 (5 bases). The V end was cut by 2 bases, the J end by 0 bases, with 11 bases between. The CDR3 is 16 amino acids. From germline, CDR1 is SGHAT and CDR2 FQNNGV. The CDR3 protein is CASSLWGRNSGNTIYF. The CDR3 DNA follows: TGTGCCAGCAGCTTATGGGGCAGAAACTCTGGAAACACCATATATTTT. The whole variable domain, filled in from reference TRBV11-2 and TRBJ1-3, reads EAGVAQSPRYKIIEKRQSVAFWCNPISGHATLYWYQQILGQGPKLLIQFQNNGVVDDSQLPKDRFSAERLKGVDSTLKIQPAKLEDSAVYLCASSLWGRNSGNTIYFGEGSWLTVV.

This clone was counted many times. This chain connects TRBV7-2 to TRBJ1-5; weak D call: TRBD1 (6 bases). The V end lost 5 bases, the J end lost 7 bases, and 12 bases lay between the germline ends. This CDR3 has 13 residues. The germline V gene encodes CDR1 SGHTA and CDR2 FQGNSA. The chain's CDR3 is CASSVQGWQPQHF. DNA for the CDR3: TGTGCCAGCAGCGTACAGGGTTGGCAGCCCCAGCATTTT.

This clone showed up many times. The rearrangement uses TRBV5-6 and TRBJ2-5; a possible D gene is TRBD2 (5 bases). Germline CDR1 is SGHDT and CDR2 is YYEEEE. This CDR3 is 15 amino acids long. Trimming took 2 bases from V and 4 from J, leaving 15 bases between them. CDR3 DNA: TGTGCCAGCAGCTTTATTGTCGGACTGCGAGAGACCCAGTACTTC. This sequence encodes CASSFIVGLRETQYF.

There are many counts of this clone. This rearrangement joins TRBV5-4 to TRBJ2-2, with D unclear. The CDR3 is 14 residues long. Trimming pared 0 bases from V and 6 bases from J, leaving 9 bases between. CDR1 and CDR2 (germline): SGHNT, YYREEE (reference sequence). The CDR3: CASSLAEVSGELFF. DNA of the CDR3: TGTGCCAGCAGCTTGGCCGAGGTTTCCGGGGAGCTGTTTTTT.

Ten or more counts support this clone. The V call is TRBV7-6, the J call TRBJ2-5; D might be TRBD1 (6 bases). CDR3 length equals 16 residues. Germline assignment: CDR1 SGHVS and CDR2 FNYEAQ. V was trimmed by 5 bases and J by 1 base, leaving 17 bases between them. As DNA, the CDR3 is TGTGCCAGCAGCCCCCCCCCTGGACAGTCCCAAGAGACCCAGTACTTC. Amino acids: CASSPPPGQSQETQYF.

Only a few counts were recorded for this clone. This chain uses TRBV30 with TRBJ1-2; D unclear. The V end was cut by 0 bases, the J end by 10 bases, with 9 bases between. The CDR3 is 11 residues long. The germline CDR1 and CDR2 sequences are GTSNPN and SVGIG (reference sequence). The CDR3: CAWSVRQLYTF. The DNA of the CDR3 is TGTGCCTGGAGTGTAAGACAACTCTACACCTTC.

The sample holds many counts of this clone. CDR3 DNA: TGTGCCAGCTCCAGGGGTTCCTACAATGAGCAGTTCTTC. This translates into CASSRGSYNEQFF. This sequence joins TRBV18 and TRBJ2-1; a possible D gene is TRBD1 (6 bases). V lost 6 bases and J lost 1, with 7 bases in between. CDR3 size: 13 residues. Germline V lookup: CDR1 KGHSH, CDR2 LQKENI.